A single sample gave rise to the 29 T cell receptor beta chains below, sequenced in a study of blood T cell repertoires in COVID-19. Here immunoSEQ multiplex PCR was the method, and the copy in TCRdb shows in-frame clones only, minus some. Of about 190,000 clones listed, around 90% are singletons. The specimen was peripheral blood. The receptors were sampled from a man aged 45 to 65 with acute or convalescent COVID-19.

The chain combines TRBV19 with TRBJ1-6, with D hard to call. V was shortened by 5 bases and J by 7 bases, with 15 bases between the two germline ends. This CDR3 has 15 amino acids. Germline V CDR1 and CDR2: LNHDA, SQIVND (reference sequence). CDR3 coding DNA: TGTGCCAGTAGTCCACCGGGTCGAAGGAATTCACCCCTCCACTTT. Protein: CASSPPGRRNSPLHF. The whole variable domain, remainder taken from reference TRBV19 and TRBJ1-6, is DGGITQSPKYLFRKEGQNVTLSCEQNLNHDAMYWYRQDPGQGLRLIYYSQIVNDFQKGDIAEGYSVSREKKESFPLTVTSAQKNPTAFYLCASSPPGRRNSPLHFGNGTRLTVT.

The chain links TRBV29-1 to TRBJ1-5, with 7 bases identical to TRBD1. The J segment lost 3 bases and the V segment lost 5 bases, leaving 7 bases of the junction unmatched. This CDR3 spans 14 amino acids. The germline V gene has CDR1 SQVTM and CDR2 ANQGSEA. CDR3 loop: CSVRTGTNNQPQHF. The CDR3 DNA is TGCAGCGTTAGGACAGGAACCAACAATCAGCCCCAGCATTTT.

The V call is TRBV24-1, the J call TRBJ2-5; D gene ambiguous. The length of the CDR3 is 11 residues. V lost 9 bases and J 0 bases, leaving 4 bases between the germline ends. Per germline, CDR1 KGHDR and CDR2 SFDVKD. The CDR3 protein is CATQYQETQYF. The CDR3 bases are TGTGCCACCCAGTACCAAGAGACCCAGTACTTC.

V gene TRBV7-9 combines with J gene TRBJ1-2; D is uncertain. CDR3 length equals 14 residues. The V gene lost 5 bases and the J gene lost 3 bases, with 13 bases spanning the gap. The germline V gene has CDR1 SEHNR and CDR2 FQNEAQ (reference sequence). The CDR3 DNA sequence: TGTGCCAGCAGCCAGAAGAATCTAGACTATGGCTACACCTTC. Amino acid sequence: CASSQKNLDYGYTF.

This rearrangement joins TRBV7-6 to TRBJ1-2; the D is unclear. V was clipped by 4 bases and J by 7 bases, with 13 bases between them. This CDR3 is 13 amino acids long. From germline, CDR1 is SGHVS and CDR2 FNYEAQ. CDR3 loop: CASSSPRGSGYTF. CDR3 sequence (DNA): TGTGCCAGCAGCTCCCCCCGTGGGAGTGGCTACACCTTC.

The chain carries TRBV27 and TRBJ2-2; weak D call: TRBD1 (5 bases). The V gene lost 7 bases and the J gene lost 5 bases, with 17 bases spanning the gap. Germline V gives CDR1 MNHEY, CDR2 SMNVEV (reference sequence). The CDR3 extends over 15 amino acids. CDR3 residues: CASNPSPRVTGELFF. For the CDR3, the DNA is TGTGCCAGCAACCCTTCACCCAGGGTTACCGGGGAGCTGTTTTTT.

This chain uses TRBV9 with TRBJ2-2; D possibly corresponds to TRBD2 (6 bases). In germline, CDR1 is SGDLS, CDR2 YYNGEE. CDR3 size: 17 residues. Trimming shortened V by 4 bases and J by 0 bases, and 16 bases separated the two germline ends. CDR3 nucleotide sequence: TGTGCCAGCAGCTCCGGACTAAGAGGAACGAACACCGGGGAGCTGTTTTTT. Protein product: CASSSGLRGTNTGELFF.

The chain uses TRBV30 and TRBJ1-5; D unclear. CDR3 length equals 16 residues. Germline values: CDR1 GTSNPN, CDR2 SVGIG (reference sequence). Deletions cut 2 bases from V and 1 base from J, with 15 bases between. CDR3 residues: CAWSSVRGASNQPQHF. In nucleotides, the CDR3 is TGTGCCTGGAGTTCTGTGCGGGGAGCAAGCAATCAGCCCCAGCATTTT.

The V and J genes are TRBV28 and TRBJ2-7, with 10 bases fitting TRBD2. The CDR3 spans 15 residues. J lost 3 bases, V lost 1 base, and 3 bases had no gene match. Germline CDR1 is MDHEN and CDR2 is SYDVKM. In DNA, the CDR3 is TGTGCCAGCAGTTTATTTACTAGCGGGAACTACGAGCAGTACTTC. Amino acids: CASSLFTSGNYEQYF. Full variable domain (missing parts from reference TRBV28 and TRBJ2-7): DVKVTQSSRYLVKRTGEKVFLECVQDMDHENMFWYRQDPGLGLRLIYFSYDVKMKEKGDIPEGYSVSREKKERFSLILESASTNQTSMYLCASSLFTSGNYEQYFGPGTRLTVT.

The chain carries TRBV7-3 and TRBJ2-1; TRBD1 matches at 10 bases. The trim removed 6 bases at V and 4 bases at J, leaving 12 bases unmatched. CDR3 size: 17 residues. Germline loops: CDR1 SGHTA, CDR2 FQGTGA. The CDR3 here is CASSPSGGTGAYNEQFF. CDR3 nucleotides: TGTGCCAGCAGTCCATCGGGCGGGACAGGGGCTTACAATGAGCAGTTCTTC.

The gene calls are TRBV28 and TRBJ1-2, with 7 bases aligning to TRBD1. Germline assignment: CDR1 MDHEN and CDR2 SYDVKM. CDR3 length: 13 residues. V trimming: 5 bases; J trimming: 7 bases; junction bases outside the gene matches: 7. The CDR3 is CASSTMGTAGYTF. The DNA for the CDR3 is TGTGCCAGCAGTACCATGGGGACAGCTGGCTACACCTTC.

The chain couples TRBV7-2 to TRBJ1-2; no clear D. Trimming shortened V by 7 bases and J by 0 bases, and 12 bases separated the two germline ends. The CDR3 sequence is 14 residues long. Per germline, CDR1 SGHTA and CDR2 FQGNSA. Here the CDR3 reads CASTTIGANYGYTF. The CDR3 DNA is TGTGCCAGCACAACAATAGGAGCTAACTATGGCTACACCTTC.

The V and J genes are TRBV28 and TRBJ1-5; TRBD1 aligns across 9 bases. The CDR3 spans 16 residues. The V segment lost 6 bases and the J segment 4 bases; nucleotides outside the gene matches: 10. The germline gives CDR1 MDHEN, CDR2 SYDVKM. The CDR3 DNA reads TGTGCCAGCAGAGCTTTCCGGACAGGGGCAAATCAGCCCCAGCATTTT. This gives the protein CASRAFRTGANQPQHF.

The CDR3 loop reads CASSLDGVSSYEQYF. CDR3 sequence (DNA): TGCGCCAGCAGCTTGGACGGGGTTAGCTCCTACGAGCAGTACTTC. The J gene is TRBJ2-7, the V gene TRBV5-1; D perhaps matches TRBD2 (5 bases). Germline V CDR1 and CDR2: SGHRS, YFSETQ. Trimming removed 0 bases at V and 0 bases at J, with 10 bases between. The length of the CDR3 is 15 residues.

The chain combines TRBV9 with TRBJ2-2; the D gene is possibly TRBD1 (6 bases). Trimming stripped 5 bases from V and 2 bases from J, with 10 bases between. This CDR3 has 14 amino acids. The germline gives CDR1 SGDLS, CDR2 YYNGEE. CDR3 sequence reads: CASRGTTNTGELFF. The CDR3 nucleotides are TGTGCCAGCAGAGGGACAACCAACACCGGGGAGCTGTTTTTT.

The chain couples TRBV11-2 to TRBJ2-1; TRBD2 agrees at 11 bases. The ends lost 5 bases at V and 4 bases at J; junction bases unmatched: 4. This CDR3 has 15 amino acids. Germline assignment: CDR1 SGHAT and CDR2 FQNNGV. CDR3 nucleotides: TGTGCCAGCAGCGAGACTAGCGGGATTTACAATGAGCAGTTCTTC. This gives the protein CASSETSGIYNEQFF.

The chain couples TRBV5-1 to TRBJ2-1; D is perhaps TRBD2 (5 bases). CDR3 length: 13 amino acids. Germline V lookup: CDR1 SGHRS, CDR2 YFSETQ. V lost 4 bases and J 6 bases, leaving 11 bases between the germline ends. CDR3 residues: CASSREALNEQFF. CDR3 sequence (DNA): TGCGCCAGCAGCCGGGAAGCTCTCAATGAGCAGTTCTTC.

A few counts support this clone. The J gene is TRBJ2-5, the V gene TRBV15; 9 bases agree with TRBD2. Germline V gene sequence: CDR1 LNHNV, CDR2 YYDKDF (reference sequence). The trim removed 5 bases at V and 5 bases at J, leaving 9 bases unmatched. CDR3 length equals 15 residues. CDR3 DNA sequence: TGTGCCACCAGCGGGCCTGGGCGGGGGGGCGAGACCCAGTACTTC. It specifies CATSGPGRGGETQYF.

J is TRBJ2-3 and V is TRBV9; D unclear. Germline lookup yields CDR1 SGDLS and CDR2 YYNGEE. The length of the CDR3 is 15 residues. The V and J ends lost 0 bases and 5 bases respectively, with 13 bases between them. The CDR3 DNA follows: TGTGCCAGCAGCGTAGGAGTCCTCTCTCTAGATACGCAGTATTTT. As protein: CASSVGVLSLDTQYF.

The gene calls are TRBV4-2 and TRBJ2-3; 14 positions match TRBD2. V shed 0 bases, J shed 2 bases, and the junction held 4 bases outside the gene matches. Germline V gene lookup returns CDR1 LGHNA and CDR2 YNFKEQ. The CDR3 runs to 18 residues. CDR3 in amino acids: CASSQDLGLAGATDTQYF. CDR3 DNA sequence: TGTGCCAGCAGCCAAGATCTGGGACTAGCGGGAGCCACAGATACGCAGTATTTT.

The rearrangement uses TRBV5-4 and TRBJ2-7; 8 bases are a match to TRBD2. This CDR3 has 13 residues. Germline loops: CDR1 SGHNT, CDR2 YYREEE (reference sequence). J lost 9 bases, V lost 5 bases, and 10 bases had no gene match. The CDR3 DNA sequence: TGTGCCAGCAGTACCTACACGGGGGGGACGCAGTACTTC. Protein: CASSTYTGGTQYF.

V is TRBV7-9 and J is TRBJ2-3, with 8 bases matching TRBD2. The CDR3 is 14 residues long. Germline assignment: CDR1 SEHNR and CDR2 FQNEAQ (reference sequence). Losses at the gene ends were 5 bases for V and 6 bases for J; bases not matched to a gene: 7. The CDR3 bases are TGTGCCAGCAGCCAAACTAGCGGATCCGATACGCAGTATTTT. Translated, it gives CASSQTSGSDTQYF.

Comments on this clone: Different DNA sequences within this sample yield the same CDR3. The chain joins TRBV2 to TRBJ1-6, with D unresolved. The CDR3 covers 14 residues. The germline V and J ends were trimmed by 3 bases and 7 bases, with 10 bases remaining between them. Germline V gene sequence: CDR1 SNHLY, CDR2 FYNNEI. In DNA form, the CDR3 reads TGTGCCAGCAGTGAGGGCAGGTCCAATTCACCCCTCCACTTT. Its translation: CASSEGRSNSPLHF.

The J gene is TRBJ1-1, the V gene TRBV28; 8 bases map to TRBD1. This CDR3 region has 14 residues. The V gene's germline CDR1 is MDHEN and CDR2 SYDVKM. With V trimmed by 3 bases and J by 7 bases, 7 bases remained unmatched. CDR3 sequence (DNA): TGTGCCAGCAGTTTTCCTGGACAGGGCGGTGAAGCTTTCTTT. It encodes CASSFPGQGGEAFF.

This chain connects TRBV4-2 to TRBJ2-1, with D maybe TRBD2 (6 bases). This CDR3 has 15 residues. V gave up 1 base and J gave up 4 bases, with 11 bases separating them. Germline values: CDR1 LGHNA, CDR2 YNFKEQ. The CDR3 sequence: CASSQAGVVYNEQFF. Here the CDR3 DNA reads TGTGCCAGCAGCCAAGCGGGAGTCGTTTACAATGAGCAGTTCTTC.

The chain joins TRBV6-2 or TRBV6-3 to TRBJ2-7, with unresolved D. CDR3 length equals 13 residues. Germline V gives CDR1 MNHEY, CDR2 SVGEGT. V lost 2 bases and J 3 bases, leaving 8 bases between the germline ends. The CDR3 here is CASSYDRVYEQYF. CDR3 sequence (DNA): TGTGCCAGCAGTTACGACCGGGTCTACGAGCAGTACTTC.

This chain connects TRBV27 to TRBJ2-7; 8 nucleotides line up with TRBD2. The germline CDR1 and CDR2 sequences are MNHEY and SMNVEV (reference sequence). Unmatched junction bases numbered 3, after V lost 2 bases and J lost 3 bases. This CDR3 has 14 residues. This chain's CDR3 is CASSLGAGVYEQYF. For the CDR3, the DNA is TGTGCCAGCAGTTTAGGAGCGGGAGTCTACGAGCAGTACTTC.

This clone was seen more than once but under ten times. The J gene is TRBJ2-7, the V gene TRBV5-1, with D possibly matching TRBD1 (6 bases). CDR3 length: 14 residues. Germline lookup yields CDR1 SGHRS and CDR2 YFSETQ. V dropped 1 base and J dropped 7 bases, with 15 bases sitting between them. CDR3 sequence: CASSLIGGVGEQYF. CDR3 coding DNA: TGCGCCAGCAGCTTGATAGGGGGAGTGGGGGAGCAGTACTTC.

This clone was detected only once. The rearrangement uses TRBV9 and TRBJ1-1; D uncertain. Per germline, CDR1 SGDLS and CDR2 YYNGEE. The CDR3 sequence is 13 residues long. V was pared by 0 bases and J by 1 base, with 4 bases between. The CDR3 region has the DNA TGTGCCAGCAGCGTAGACGGGAACACTGAAGCTTTCTTT. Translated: CASSVDGNTEAFF.